These T cell receptor beta chains were read from a single sample in a study of T cell responses to AZD1222 COVID-19 vaccine. Profiled with immunoSEQ multiplex PCR; TCRdb holds only in-frame clones, not every one. The data hold 150,000 to 160,000 clones, with 90% observed a single time. This specimen was peripheral blood, taken on day 0 of AZD1222 vaccination. The origin of the receptors is an adult in good health. The CDR3 runs from the conserved cysteine through the conserved F or W. The D gene is left open where the match is weak.

>TRBJ2-1|TRBV25-1|NA
CASRLDTHNEQFF
>TRBJ2-7|TRBV19|TRBD2
CASSIGRGSYEQYF
>TRBJ2-7|TRBV5-4|TRBD2
CASSLGGGPYEQYF
>TRBJ2-3|TRBV6-5|NA
CASSYFDTQYF
>TRBJ1-3|TRBV5-1|NA
CASSLDSRGNTIYF
>TRBJ2-7|TRBV11-1|NA
CASSPISSYEQYF
>TRBJ1-2|TRBV28|TRBD1
CASSTQGRLSGYTF
>TRBJ2-2|TRBV7-2|NA
CASSLRVGNTGELFF
>TRBJ2-5|TRBV29-1|TRBD2
CSAGWTSGFQETQYF
>TRBJ1-1|TRBV7-9|NA
CASSLIMNTEAFF
>TRBJ1-1|TRBV2|NA
CASSRDLNTEAFF
>TRBJ1-1|TRBV5-4|NA
CASSKGQNTEAFF
>TRBJ1-2|TRBV19|NA
CASQAREGHYGYTF
>TRBJ2-7|TRBV19|NA
CASSIFPGYEQYF
>TRBJ2-7|TRBV3-1/TRBV3-2|NA
CASSLSPSAYEQYF
>TRBJ1-2|TRBV9|TRBD1
CASSAEPWDREDGYTF
>TRBJ1-1|TRBV3-1/TRBV3-2|NA
CASSYTDTEAFF
>TRBJ2-7|TRBV5-1|NA
CASSQADYEQYF
>TRBJ2-7|TRBV28|NA
CASSLGGRYEQYF
>TRBJ1-6|TRBV19|TRBD1
CASSIAQGFGNSPLHF
>TRBJ1-1|TRBV5-1|NA
CASSLDGADTEAFF
>TRBJ2-3|TRBV5-8|NA
CASSGRLGVSTDTQYF
>TRBJ2-5|TRBV11-2|NA
CASSLGEETQYF
>TRBJ2-1|TRBV9|NA
CASSAKITSSYNEQFF
>TRBJ2-5|TRBV7-2|NA
CASSVGVWETQYF
>TRBJ2-5|TRBV6-5|NA
CASTHWTYEKTQYF
>TRBJ1-1|TRBV19|TRBD1
CATSGQGNTEAFF
>TRBJ2-7|TRBV27|TRBD2
CASSSGLAGPEQYF
>TRBJ2-3|TRBV6-5|NA
CASRGGANTDTQYF
>TRBJ2-5|TRBV2|NA
CANKDIQETQYF
>TRBJ2-1|TRBV24-1|NA
CATSERPGVEFF
>TRBJ1-2|TRBV7-8|TRBD1
CASSVDRAPTYGYTF
>TRBJ1-1|TRBV7-2|TRBD1
CASSLGLQGANRAFF
>TRBJ1-5|TRBV19|TRBD1
CASKFGTGGIQPQHF
>TRBJ1-4|TRBV18|NA
CASSPPLPEKLFF
>TRBJ2-3|TRBV18|NA
CASSPAPLLSTDTQYF
>TRBJ1-1|TRBV7-6|NA
CASSRATGAFF
>TRBJ2-7|TRBV29-1|NA
CSVEDRADHEQYF
>TRBJ2-1|TRBV12-3/TRBV12-4|NA
CASSLVGPDEQFF
>TRBJ1-2|TRBV27|NA
CASSKGDGYTF
>TRBJ2-5|TRBV3-1/TRBV3-2|NA
CASSRLTAETQYF
>TRBJ1-3|TRBV5-1|TRBD1
CASSPQGAVGNTIYF